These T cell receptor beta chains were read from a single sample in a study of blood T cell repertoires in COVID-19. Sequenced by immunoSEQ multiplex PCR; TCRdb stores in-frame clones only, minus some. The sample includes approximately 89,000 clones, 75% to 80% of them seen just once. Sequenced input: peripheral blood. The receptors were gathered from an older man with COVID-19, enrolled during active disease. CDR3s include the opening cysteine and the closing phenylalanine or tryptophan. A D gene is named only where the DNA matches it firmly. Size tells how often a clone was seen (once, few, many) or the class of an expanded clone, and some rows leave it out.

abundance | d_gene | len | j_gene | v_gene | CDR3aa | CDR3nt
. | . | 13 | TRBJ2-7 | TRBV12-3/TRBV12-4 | CASSLTVQGEQYF | TGTGCCAGCAGTTTGACAGTTCAGGGCGAGCAGTACTTC
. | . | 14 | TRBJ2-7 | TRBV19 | CASSIGDTEGEQYF | TGTGCCAGTAGTATCGGGGACACCGAGGGCGAGCAGTACTTC
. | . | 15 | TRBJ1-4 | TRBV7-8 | CASSLSRGQNEKLFF | TGTGCCAGCAGCTTATCAAGGGGCCAGAATGAAAAACTGTTTTTT
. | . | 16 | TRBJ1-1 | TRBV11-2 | CASSLEGRVMNTEAFF | TGTGCCAGCAGCTTAGAGGGCAGAGTTATGAACACTGAAGCTTTCTTT
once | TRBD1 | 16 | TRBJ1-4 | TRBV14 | CASSLRTGGSSEKLFF | TGTGCCAGCAGCCTGCGGACAGGGGGGTCGAGTGAAAAACTGTTTTTT
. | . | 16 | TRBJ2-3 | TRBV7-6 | CASSVLSGGSTDTQYF | TGTGCCAGCAGCGTCCTTAGCGGTGGAAGCACAGATACGCAGTATTTT
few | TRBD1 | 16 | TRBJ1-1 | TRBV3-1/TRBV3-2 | CASSQDWTGVNTEAFF | TGTGCCAGCAGCCAGGACTGGACAGGGGTGAACACTGAAGCTTTCTTT
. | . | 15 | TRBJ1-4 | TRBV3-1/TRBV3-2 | CASSQDLGAGQRLFF | TGTGCCAGCAGCCAAGATTTAGGAGCCGGACAGCGACTGTTTTTT
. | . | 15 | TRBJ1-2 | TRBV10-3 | CAIRPRDLTNYGYTF | TGTGCCATCAGACCTAGGGACTTAACTAACTATGGCTACACCTTC
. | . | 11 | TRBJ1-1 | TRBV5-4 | CASSWLTEAFF | TGTGCCAGCAGCTGGTTGACAGAAGCTTTCTTT
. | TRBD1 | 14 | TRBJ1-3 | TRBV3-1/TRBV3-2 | CASSRWDRVNTIYF | TGTGCCAGCAGCCGATGGGACAGGGTGAACACCATATATTTT
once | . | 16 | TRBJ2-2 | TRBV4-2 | CASSPAGTAGTGELFF | TGTGCCAGCAGCCCGGCCGGGACAGCGGGCACCGGGGAGCTGTTTTTT
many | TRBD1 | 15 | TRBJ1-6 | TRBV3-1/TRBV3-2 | CASRHRDRAKSPLHF | TGTGCCAGCAGGCACCGGGACAGGGCAAAATCACCCCTCCACTTT
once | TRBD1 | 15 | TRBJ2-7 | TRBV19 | CASSPWTGSSYEQYF | TGTGCCAGTAGTCCTTGGACAGGGAGCTCCTACGAGCAGTACTTC
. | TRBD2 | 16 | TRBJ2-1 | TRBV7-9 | CASSPRTSGRADEQFF | TGTGCCAGCAGCCCTCGGACTAGCGGGAGGGCGGATGAGCAGTTCTTC
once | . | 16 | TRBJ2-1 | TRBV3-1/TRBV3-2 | CASSQSGWSSYNEQFF | TGTGCCAGCAGCCAATCTGGGTGGAGCTCCTACAATGAGCAGTTCTTC
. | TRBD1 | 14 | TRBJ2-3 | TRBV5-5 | CASRPRQGTDTQYF | TGTGCCAGCAGGCCTAGACAGGGAACAGATACGCAGTATTTT
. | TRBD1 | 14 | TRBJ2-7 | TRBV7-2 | CASSRDRGTYEQYF | TGTGCCAGCAGCCGGGACAGGGGTACCTACGAGCAGTACTTC
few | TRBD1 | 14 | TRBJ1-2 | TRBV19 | CASTRFGQEGGYTF | TGTGCCAGTACCAGATTTGGACAGGAGGGAGGCTACACCTTC
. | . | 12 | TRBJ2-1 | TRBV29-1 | CSAAGTEIEQFF | TGCAGCGCCGCGGGGACCGAAATTGAGCAGTTCTTC
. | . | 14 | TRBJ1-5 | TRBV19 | CASSPRGSRQPQHF | TGTGCCAGTAGCCCGCGAGGGTCGCGTCAGCCCCAGCATTTT
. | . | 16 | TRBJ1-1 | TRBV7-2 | CASSLMYRSGYTEAFF | TGTGCCAGCAGCTTAATGTATCGGTCGGGTTACACTGAAGCTTTCTTT
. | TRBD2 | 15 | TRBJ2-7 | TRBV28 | CASSLAASGPYEQYF | TGTGCCAGCAGTTTAGCGGCTAGCGGACCCTACGAGCAGTACTTC
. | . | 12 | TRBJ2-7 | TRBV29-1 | CSVSDSTYEQYF | TGCAGCGTTAGCGACAGTACCTACGAGCAGTACTTC
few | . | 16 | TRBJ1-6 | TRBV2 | CASSLALRQRNSPLHF | TGTGCCAGCAGTCTTGCCCTGAGGCAAAGGAATTCACCCCTCCACTTT
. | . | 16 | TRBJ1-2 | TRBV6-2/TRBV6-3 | CASSHTPRTANYGYTF | TGTGCCAGCAGTCATACCCCCCGGACAGCTAACTATGGCTACACCTTC
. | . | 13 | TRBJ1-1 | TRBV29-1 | CSVEGRSEEEAFF | TGCAGCGTTGAAGGGAGGAGTGAGGAGGAAGCTTTCTTT
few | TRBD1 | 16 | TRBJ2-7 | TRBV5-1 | CASSLEQGGSPYEQYF | TGCGCCAGCAGCTTGGAACAGGGGGGATCCCCCTACGAGCAGTACTTC
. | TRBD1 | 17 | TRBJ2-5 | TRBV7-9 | CASSLESTGKGGETQYF | TGTGCCAGCAGCTTAGAGTCGACAGGGAAAGGCGGGGAGACCCAGTACTTC
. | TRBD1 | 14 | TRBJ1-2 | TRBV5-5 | CASSGTGVNYGYTF | TGTGCCAGCAGCGGGACAGGGGTTAACTATGGCTACACCTTC
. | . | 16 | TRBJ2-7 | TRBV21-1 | CASSTWRGGDSYEQYF | TGTGCCAGCAGCACTTGGAGGGGGGGGGACTCCTACGAGCAGTACTTC
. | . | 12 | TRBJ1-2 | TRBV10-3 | CAISQGYYGYTF | TGTGCCATCAGCCAGGGCTACTATGGCTACACCTTC
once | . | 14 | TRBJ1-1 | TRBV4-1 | CASSQSVQFSEAFF | TGCGCCAGCAGCCAATCTGTACAGTTTTCTGAAGCTTTCTTT
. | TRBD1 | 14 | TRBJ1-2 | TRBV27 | CASKKAGQSYGYTF | TGTGCCAGCAAAAAGGCGGGACAGTCCTATGGCTACACCTTC
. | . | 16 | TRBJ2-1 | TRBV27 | CASSFEGRILDNEQFF | TGTGCCAGCAGCTTCGAGGGCAGAATCTTGGACAATGAGCAGTTCTTC
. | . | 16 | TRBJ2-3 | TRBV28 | CASSFFGSPSTDTQYF | .
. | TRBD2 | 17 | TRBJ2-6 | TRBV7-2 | CASSLSGGLSGANVLTF | TGTGCCAGCAGCTTGAGCGGGGGGCTCTCTGGGGCCAACGTCCTGACTTTC
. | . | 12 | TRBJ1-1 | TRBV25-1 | CASRSGNTEAFF | TGTGCCAGCAGGTCGGGGAACACTGAAGCTTTCTTT
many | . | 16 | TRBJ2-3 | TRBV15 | CATSRDPGSGTDTQYF | TGTGCCACCAGCAGAGATCCTGGGAGCGGCACAGATACGCAGTATTTT
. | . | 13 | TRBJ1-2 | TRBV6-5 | CASSRTANYGYTF | TGTGCCAGCAGCCGGACAGCTAACTATGGCTACACCTTC
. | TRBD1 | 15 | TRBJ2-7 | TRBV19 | CASSIYLQGAYEQYF | TGTGCCAGTAGTATTTATTTACAGGGGGCCTACGAGCAGTACTTC